This T cell receptor (beta chain) was sequenced during a study of cytomegalovirus exposure and HLA in healthy donors. Broader study findings: Analysis performed later showed TCR beta chains linked to HLA being more clonally expanded than equally common others. In a later analysis, productive TCRs from donors in an Asian-associated ancestry cluster reportedly carried fewer N-insertions than the cohort mean.

The PCR had 60 Vbeta and 13 Jbeta primers. Assay used: immunoSEQ multiplex PCR; TCRdb lists only in-frame clones, some missing. The sample holds roughly 120,000 clones, 60% to 80% seen once. As concerns this clone: Its cognate antigen is unknown.

V was pared by 3 bases and J by 3 bases, with 7 bases of the junction left unmatched. The germline gives CDR1 KGHSH, CDR2 LQKENI. This CDR3 region has 15 residues. This sequence joins TRBV18 and TRBJ1-1, with 7 bases aligning to TRBD1. The specimen was PBMCs. This TCR was recovered from a man aged 45-65 years in good health and CMV-seropositive. CDR3 in DNA: TGTGCCAGCTCACCCGCCAGGGGGATATACACTGAAGCTTTCTTT. This encodes CASSPARGIYTEAFF.